What follows are 23 T cell receptor beta chains derived from one specimen sequenced in a study of T-cell reconstitution after alpha-beta-depleted transplantation in children. Unique molecular identifiers were incorporated during preparation of the TCRbeta library. From the PCR reads, TCRdb called clonotypes with MiXCR, one entry per CDR3 protein. The sample lists about 580,000 distinct CDR3 sequences, 25% to 30% seen once, with approximately 33% in the top ten. This specimen consisted of PBMCs, obtained before TCRalphabeta/CD19-depleted stem cell transplant. The receptors shown here come from a boy younger than two with Wiskott-Aldrich syndrome, due to receive a stem cell transplant.

This chain joins TRBV19 and TRBJ1-2, with a tentative D call TRBD1 (5 bases). V was shortened by 6 bases and J by 4 bases, with 9 bases between the two germline ends. The CDR3 consists of 12 residues. Germline CDR1 reads LNHDA; CDR2 reads SQIVND (reference sequence). The CDR3 sequence is CASRRTPYGYTF. CDR3 DNA: TGTGCCAGTAGGAGGACACCCTATGGCTACACCTTC.

This clonotype occurred once. The chain combines TRBV5-6 with TRBJ1-2, with 9 bases identical to TRBD1. The CDR3 loop spans 17 amino acids. Germline lookup yields CDR1 SGHDT and CDR2 YYEEEE. J was trimmed by 2 bases and V by 1 base; bases with no gene match: 9. The DNA of the CDR3 is TGTGCCAGCAGCTTGCGAAGGACAGGGGCCTCAAACTATGGCTACACCTTC. This codes for CASSLRRTGASNYGYTF.

The gene calls are TRBV7-3 and TRBJ2-1, with D uncertain. Trimming shortened V by 5 bases and J by 10 bases, and 18 bases separated the two germline ends. The germline V gene encodes CDR1 SGHTA and CDR2 FQGTGA. The CDR3 runs to 14 residues. Here the CDR3 reads CASSKINEREEQFF. The CDR3 region has the DNA TGTGCCAGCAGCAAAATAAACGAGCGTGAAGAGCAGTTCTTC.

This clonotype was seen ten or more times. This chain links TRBV5-1 with TRBJ2-3; D is unresolved. The CDR3 is 16 amino acids. The ends were cut back, 0 bases at V and 4 bases at J, with 15 bases in the middle. CDR1 SGHRS and CDR2 YFSETQ come from the germline V gene. DNA of the CDR3: TGCGCCAGCAGCTTGGTGGCTGCCGTCCCCCCAGATACGCAGTATTTT. Protein: CASSLVAAVPPDTQYF.

The CDR3 DNA is TGTGCCAGCAGTACTACAGCTTCCACAGATACGCAGTATTTT. Translated: CASSTTASTDTQYF. The chain joins TRBV27 to TRBJ2-3; no reliable D call. This CDR3 comprises 14 residues. The germline V and J ends were trimmed by 5 bases and 2 bases, with 11 bases remaining between them. CDR1 is MNHEY, CDR2 SMNVEV, per germline (reference sequence).

This clonotype was observed a handful of times. The chain joins TRBV18 to TRBJ2-3; D is undetermined. The germline gives CDR1 KGHSH, CDR2 LQKENI. V dropped 2 bases and J dropped 3 bases, with 12 bases sitting between them. The CDR3 covers 15 residues. The CDR3 DNA follows: TGTGCCAGCTCACCAGTAATTCAGGTTACAGATACGCAGTATTTT. Its translation: CASSPVIQVTDTQYF.

This clonotype has just a few counts. The chain couples TRBV4-2 to TRBJ2-7; 11 nucleotides match TRBD1. Losses at the gene ends were 0 bases for V and 3 bases for J; bases not matched to a gene: 1. CDR1 LGHNA and CDR2 YNFKEQ come from the germline V gene. The CDR3 has 15 residues. CDR3 in DNA: TGTGCCAGCAGCCAAGAAGGGACAGGGGGCTACGAGCAGTACTTC. Encoded protein: CASSQEGTGGYEQYF.

This clonotype was counted between two and nine times. This chain uses TRBV5-1 with TRBJ2-1; D uncertain. The V end was cut by 3 bases, the J end by 5 bases, with 12 bases between. This CDR3 is 14 amino acids long. CDR1 SGHRS and CDR2 YFSETQ come from the germline V gene. As DNA, the CDR3 is TGCGCCAGCAGCTACCGTGGACCAAACAATGAGCAGTTCTTC. Amino acids: CASSYRGPNNEQFF.

The chain has TRBV20-1 and TRBJ2-3; the D gene is possibly TRBD2 (6 bases). Germline-derived CDR1 and CDR2 are DFQATT and SNEGSKA (reference sequence). Trimming pared 0 bases from V and 1 base from J, leaving 14 bases between. The CDR3 length is 16 residues. The CDR3 DNA sequence: TGCAGTGCTAGAGATCTCGAGCGGGTCGGCACAGATACGCAGTATTTT. This encodes CSARDLERVGTDTQYF.

This clonotype was seen more than once but under ten times. J is TRBJ2-7 and V is TRBV5-1, with unresolved D. The CDR3 is made up of 13 amino acids. Per the germline V gene, CDR1 is SGHRS and CDR2 is YFSETQ. Trimming took off 4 bases at V and 2 bases at J, with 10 bases between the two ends. In DNA, the CDR3 is TGCGCCAGCAGCCCGGATATTCCCTACGAGCAGTACTTC. It encodes CASSPDIPYEQYF. The full variable domain, completed using reference TRBV5-1 and TRBJ2-7, is KAGVTQTPRYLIKTRGQQVTLSCSPISGHRSVSWYQQTPGQGLQFLFEYFSETQRNKGNFPGRFSGRQFSNSRSEMNVSTLELGDSALYLCASSPDIPYEQYFGPGTRLTVT.

The CDR3 bases are TGTGCCAGTACCGCGAGACAGCTTTTCTATGGCTACACCTTC. This codes for CASTARQLFYGYTF. The chain has TRBV19 and TRBJ1-2; weak D call: TRBD1 (5 bases). The CDR3 spans 14 residues. The V end was cut by 7 bases, the J end by 4 bases, with 16 bases between. CDR1 is LNHDA and CDR2 is SQIVND in the germline V gene (reference sequence).

This chain joins TRBV28 and TRBJ2-7; a possible D gene is TRBD2 (7 bases). V gave up 3 bases and J gave up 13 bases, with 13 bases separating them. This CDR3 comprises 11 residues. Germline loops: CDR1 MDHEN, CDR2 SYDVKM. CDR3 loop: CASSFVGGHYF. DNA of the CDR3: TGTGCCAGCAGTTTTGTCGGGGGGCACTACTTC.

The chain uses TRBV13 and TRBJ2-7, with TRBD2 identical over 9 bases. This CDR3 has 14 residues. V dropped 5 bases and J dropped 7; count of bases not matched to a gene: 9. Germline values: CDR1 PRHDT, CDR2 FYEKMQ (reference sequence). CDR3 sequence reads: CASSPGGLAVEQYF. As DNA, the CDR3 is TGTGCCAGCAGCCCGGGGGGACTAGCTGTGGAGCAGTACTTC.

The rearrangement joins TRBV7-9 to TRBJ2-1; 10 positions agree with TRBD2. This CDR3 is built from 16 residues. In germline, CDR1 is SEHNR, CDR2 FQNEAQ (reference sequence). J lost 2 bases, V lost 3 bases, and 4 bases had no gene match. Written as DNA, the CDR3 is TGTGCCAGCAGCTTCCAGCGGGAGGGTCCCTACAATGAGCAGTTCTTC. Translation gives CASSFQREGPYNEQFF.

The J gene is TRBJ2-3, the V gene TRBV5-1, with D tentatively TRBD1 (6 bases). Germline V gene data show CDR1 as SGHRS and CDR2 as YFSETQ. The CDR3 runs 17 residues. V was clipped by 0 bases and J by 2 bases, with 16 bases between them. The CDR3 DNA reads TGCGCCAGCAGCTTGGCCAGGGGAGTAGTCTACACAGATACGCAGTATTTT. It is translated as CASSLARGVVYTDTQYF.

The rearrangement joins TRBV30 to TRBJ2-5; 14 nucleotides agree with TRBD2. With 7 bases clipped from V and 4 bases from J, the junction kept 5 bases outside the gene matches. The CDR3 runs 14 residues. CDR1 and CDR2 from the germline V gene are GTSNPN and SVGIG (reference sequence). The CDR3 loop is CAFEGLAGGETQYF. CDR3 in DNA: TGTGCCTTCGAAGGACTAGCGGGAGGAGAGACCCAGTACTTC.

This clonotype was seen more than once but under ten times. This chain links TRBV5-1 with TRBJ1-2; the D is unclear. CDR3 size: 8 residues. V lost 2 bases and J 10 bases, leaving 0 bases between the germline ends. Germline CDR1 SGHRS, CDR2 YFSETQ. This CDR3 is CASSFYTF. CDR3 nucleotides: TGCGCCAGCAGCTTCTACACCTTC.

This clonotype was observed a handful of times. This chain's CDR3 is CATSRDDLGLGAYNEQFF. CDR3 nucleotide sequence: TGTGCCACCAGCAGAGACGACTTGGGACTAGGGGCCTACAATGAGCAGTTCTTC. This chain connects TRBV15 to TRBJ2-1; 8 nucleotides line up with TRBD2. Losses at the gene ends were 0 bases for V and 2 bases for J; bases not matched to a gene: 9. This CDR3 spans 18 amino acids. Germline V lookup: CDR1 LNHNV, CDR2 YYDKDF (reference sequence).

This chain connects TRBV4-2 to TRBJ2-4; 7 bases fit TRBD1. CDR3 length: 14 residues. Germline V gene lookup returns CDR1 LGHNA and CDR2 YNFKEQ. V lost 3 bases and J lost 8; bases outside the gene matches: 7. The CDR3 nucleotides are TGTGCCAGCAGCCAGCGTGCAGGACAGGACATTCAGTACTTC. This codes for CASSQRAGQDIQYF.

This rearrangement joins TRBV30 to TRBJ2-7; D is possibly TRBD1 (5 bases). The CDR3 length is 11 residues. The germline CDR1 and CDR2 sequences are GTSNPN and SVGIG (reference sequence). V gave up 4 bases and J gave up 3 bases, with 7 bases separating them. CDR3: CAWTRGYEQYF. The CDR3 DNA reads TGTGCCTGGACTAGGGGCTACGAGCAGTACTTC.

This clonotype turned up a few times. The rearrangement links TRBV6-5 to TRBJ2-6; 7 bases agree with TRBD1. CDR1 MNHEY and CDR2 SVGAGI come from the germline V gene. The CDR3 has 17 amino acids. The V segment lost 8 bases and the J segment 0 bases; nucleotides outside the gene matches: 10. CDR3 amino acids: CASRSTGYGSGANVLTF. Here the CDR3 DNA reads TGTGCCAGCCGTTCGACAGGGTATGGCTCTGGGGCCAACGTCCTGACTTTC.

J is TRBJ1-1 and V is TRBV20-1, with 7 nucleotides matching TRBD1. The CDR3 length is 17 residues. Germline values: CDR1 DFQATT, CDR2 SNEGSKA (reference sequence). The trim removed 6 bases at V and 0 bases at J, leaving 16 bases unmatched. CDR3 loop: CSALEGDSLLMNTEAFF. The CDR3, as DNA: TGCAGTGCGCTAGAGGGGGACAGCCTCCTCATGAACACTGAAGCTTTCTTT.

The chain employs TRBV1 and TRBJ2-1; the table's TRBD2 call for D was not verified on the DNA. TRBV1 is marked as a pseudogene. The CDR3 runs 16 residues. The CDR3 protein is CTSSLEGHSGINEQFF. The CDR3 nucleotides read TGCACCAGCAGCCTCGAAGGGCATAGCGGGATCAATGAGCAGTTCTTC.